The 8 T cell receptor beta chains reported below all come from one sample, sequenced in a study of beta chain features in type 1 diabetes. Study observations and caveats: Within each of all four CD4+ subsets, Type 1 diabetes patients had TCRB CDR3s that were moderately but significantly shorter.

Expressed TCRB transcripts were sequenced after all isolated RNA was converted to cDNA. The method was immunoSEQ multiplex PCR; TCRdb's version includes in-frame clones alone and lacks a portion of them. The sample lists 600,000 to 700,000 clones; around an eighth were seen once. Antigens for these TCRs are unknown. The sample consisted of naive CD4+ T cells from blood. The receptors come from a man aged 25 to 45 with type 1 diabetes.

As regards this clone: The same CDR3 arises from other DNA sequences in this sample as well. The chain recombines TRBV7-2 with TRBJ2-7; TRBD1 matches 8 bases. The CDR3 contains 14 residues. Germline CDR1 SGHTA, CDR2 FQGNSA. V lost 5 bases to trimming and J lost 5 bases; unmatched junction nucleotides: 8. CDR3 region: CASSPRQGAHEQYF. In nucleotides, the CDR3 is TGTGCCAGCAGCCCGAGGCAGGGGGCCCACGAGCAGTACTTC.

This rearrangement joins TRBV20-1 to TRBJ2-7; D could derive from TRBD1 or TRBD2 (6 bases each). V was pared by 5 bases and J by 12 bases, with 17 bases between. The germline V gene has CDR1 DFQATT and CDR2 SNEGSKA (reference sequence). CDR3 length: 11 residues. Here the CDR3 reads CSASDLGGGYF. The CDR3 region has the DNA TGCAGTGCTTCCGACTTGGGGGGCGGGTACTTC.

The J gene is TRBJ1-5, the V gene TRBV19; a weak D match, TRBD1 (6 bases). Trimming took 7 bases from V and 4 from J, leaving 8 bases between them. CDR1 and CDR2 from the germline V gene are LNHDA and SQIVND (reference sequence). The CDR3 totals 12 residues. The CDR3 loop reads CASTDRNQPQHF. DNA for the CDR3: TGTGCCAGTACCGACAGGAATCAGCCCCAGCATTTT.

This clone was seen a handful of times. This rearrangement joins TRBV29-1 to TRBJ1-1, with a tentative D call TRBD1 (5 bases). The germline V gene has CDR1 SQVTM and CDR2 ANQGSEA. The CDR3 length is 14 residues. Trimming removed 6 bases from V and 1 base from J, with 15 bases in between. The CDR3 nucleotides are TGCAGCGTCTCACACGGGGGGTCGAACACTGAAGCTTTCTTT. Translation: CSVSHGGSNTEAFF.

Only a few counts were recorded for this clone. The chain recombines TRBV28 with TRBJ2-7, with D perhaps matching TRBD2 (5 bases). V was cut by 11 bases and J by 3 bases, with 11 bases left in between. This CDR3 comprises 11 residues. Germline CDR1 is MDHEN and CDR2 is SYDVKM. In DNA form, the CDR3 reads TGTGCCTCTAAAGGAGGCTACGAGCAGTACTTC. Its translation is CASKGGYEQYF.

This clone was recorded a few times. The chain uses TRBV28 and TRBJ2-5, with D tentatively TRBD1 (6 bases). Trimming cost V 4 bases and J 3 bases, with 15 bases left between them. CDR3 size: 15 residues. Germline-derived CDR1 and CDR2 are MDHEN and SYDVKM. As DNA, the CDR3 is TGTGCCAGCAGTTCTATAGGAGAGGGGGAAGAGACCCAGTACTTC. Its translation: CASSSIGEGEETQYF.

This clone was picked up a small number of times. This chain uses TRBV7-3 with TRBJ2-5; 13 bases match TRBD2. CDR1 and CDR2 (germline): SGHTA, FQGTGA. This CDR3 is 18 amino acids long. V was clipped by 6 bases and J by 2 bases; unmatched bases: 12. CDR3 DNA sequence: TGTGCCAGCAGTTTGGGACTAGCGGGGCCAGGGGTTCAAGAGACCCAGTACTTC. Amino acids: CASSLGLAGPGVQETQYF.

The chain employs TRBV29-1 and TRBJ2-3; D is ambiguous. The length of the CDR3 is 12 residues. CDR1 is SQVTM, CDR2 ANQGSEA, per germline. V gave up 4 bases and J gave up 2 bases, with 7 bases separating them. Here the CDR3 DNA reads TGCAGCGTTGGTCCCCCCACAGATACGCAGTATTTT. Translation gives CSVGPPTDTQYF.